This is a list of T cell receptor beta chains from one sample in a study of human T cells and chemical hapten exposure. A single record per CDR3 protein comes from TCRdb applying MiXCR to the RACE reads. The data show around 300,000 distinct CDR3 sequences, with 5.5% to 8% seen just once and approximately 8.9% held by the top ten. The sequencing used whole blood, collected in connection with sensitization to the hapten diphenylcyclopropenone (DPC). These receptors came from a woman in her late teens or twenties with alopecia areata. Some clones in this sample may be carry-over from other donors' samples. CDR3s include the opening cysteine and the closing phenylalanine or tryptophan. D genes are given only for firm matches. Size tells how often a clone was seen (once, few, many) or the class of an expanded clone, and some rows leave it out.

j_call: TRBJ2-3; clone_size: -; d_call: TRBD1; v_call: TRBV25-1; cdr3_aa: CASSDYRGTDTQYF; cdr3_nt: TGTGCCAGCAGTGACTACAGGGGGACAGATACGCAGTATTTT
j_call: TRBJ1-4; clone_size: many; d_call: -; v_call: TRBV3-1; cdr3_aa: CASSLRGSNEKLFF; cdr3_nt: TGTGCCAGCAGCCTAAGGGGATCTAATGAAAAACTGTTTTTT
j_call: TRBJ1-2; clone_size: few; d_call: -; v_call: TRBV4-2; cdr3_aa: CASSQEGRAGYTF; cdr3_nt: TGTGCCAGCAGCCAAGAGGGCAGGGCCGGCTACACCTTC
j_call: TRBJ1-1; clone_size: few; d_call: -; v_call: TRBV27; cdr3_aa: CASNPVIANTEAFF; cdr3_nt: TGTGCCAGCAATCCAGTCATCGCCAACACTGAAGCTTTCTTT
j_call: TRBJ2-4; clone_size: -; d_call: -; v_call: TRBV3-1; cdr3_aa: CASSQGGDVKNIQYF; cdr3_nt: TGTGCCAGCAGCCAAGGAGGGGACGTCAAAAACATTCAGTACTTC
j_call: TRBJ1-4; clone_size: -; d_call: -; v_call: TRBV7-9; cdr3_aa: CASSGSLLRDEKLFF; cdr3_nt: TGTGCCTCTTCCGGGTCTCTCTTGAGGGATGAAAAACTGTTTTTT
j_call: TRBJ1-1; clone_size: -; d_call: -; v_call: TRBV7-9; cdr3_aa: CASRTGETEAFF; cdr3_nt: TGTGCCAGCAGAACGGGGGAGACTGAAGCTTTCTTT
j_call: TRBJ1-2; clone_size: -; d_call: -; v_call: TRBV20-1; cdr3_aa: CSARDGQTLGYTF; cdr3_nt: TGCAGTGCTAGAGATGGGCAGACCCTCGGCTACACCTTC
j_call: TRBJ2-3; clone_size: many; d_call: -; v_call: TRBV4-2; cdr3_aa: CASSIRRLDTQYF; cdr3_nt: TGTGCCAGCAGCATACGAAGGTTAGATACGCAGTATTTT
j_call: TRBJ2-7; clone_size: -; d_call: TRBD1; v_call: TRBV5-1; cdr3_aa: CARSSGQYSYEQYF; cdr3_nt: TGCGCCAGAAGCTCGGGACAGTACTCCTACGAGCAGTACTTC
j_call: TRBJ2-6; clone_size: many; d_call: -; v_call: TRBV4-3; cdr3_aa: CASSQGYGSGANVLTF; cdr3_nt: TGCGCCAGCAGCCAGGGCTACGGCTCTGGGGCCAACGTCCTGACTTTC
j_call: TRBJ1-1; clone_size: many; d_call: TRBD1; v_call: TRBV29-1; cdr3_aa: CSAPTGATNTEAFF; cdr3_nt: TGCAGCGCTCCGACAGGGGCCACGAACACTGAAGCTTTCTTT
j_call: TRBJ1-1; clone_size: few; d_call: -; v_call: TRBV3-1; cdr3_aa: CASSQEWGAGSEAFF; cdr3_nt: TGTGCCAGCAGCCAAGAGTGGGGTGCCGGGTCTGAAGCTTTCTTT
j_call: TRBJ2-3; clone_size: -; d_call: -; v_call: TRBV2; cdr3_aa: CASSGETRSDTQYF; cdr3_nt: TGTGCCAGCAGTGGTGAGACTAGATCAGATACGCAGTATTTT
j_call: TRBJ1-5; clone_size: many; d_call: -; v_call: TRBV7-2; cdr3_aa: CASSLEWDQPQHF; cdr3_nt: TGTGCCAGCAGCTTAGAATGGGACCAGCCCCAGCATTTT
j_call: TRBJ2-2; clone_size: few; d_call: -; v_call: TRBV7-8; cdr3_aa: CASSLAFKRRESRELFF; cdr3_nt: TGTGCCAGCAGCTTAGCGTTTAAGCGGCGAGAGTCCCGGGAGCTGTTTTTT
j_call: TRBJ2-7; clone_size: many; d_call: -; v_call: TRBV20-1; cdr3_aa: CSARPSGAHEQYF; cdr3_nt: TGCAGTGCTCGACCGTCAGGGGCCCACGAGCAGTACTTC
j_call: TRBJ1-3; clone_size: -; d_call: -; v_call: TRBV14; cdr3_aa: CASSHPGAVGNTIYF; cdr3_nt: TGTGCCAGCAGCCATCCGGGGGCGGTTGGAAACACCATATATTTT
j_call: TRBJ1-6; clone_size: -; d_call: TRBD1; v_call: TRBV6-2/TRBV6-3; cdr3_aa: CASRQTGQVINSPLHF; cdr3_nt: TGTGCCAGCAGACAAACAGGACAGGTGATTAATTCACCCCTCCACTTT
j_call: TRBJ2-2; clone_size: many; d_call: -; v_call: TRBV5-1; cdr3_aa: CASSLARGTGELFF; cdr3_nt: TGCGCCAGCAGCTTGGCCCGGGGCACCGGGGAGCTGTTTTTT
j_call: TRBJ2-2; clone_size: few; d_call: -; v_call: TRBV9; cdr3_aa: CASSPPPPNTGELFF; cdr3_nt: TGTGCCAGCAGCCCTCCCCCCCCGAACACCGGGGAGCTGTTTTTT
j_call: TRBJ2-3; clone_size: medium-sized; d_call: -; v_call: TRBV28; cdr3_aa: CASSFRDMATDTQYF; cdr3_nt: TGTGCCAGCAGTTTTAGGGACATGGCAACAGATACGCAGTATTTT
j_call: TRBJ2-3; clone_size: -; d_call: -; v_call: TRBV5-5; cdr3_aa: CASSLLGARGDTQYF; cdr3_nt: TGTGCCAGCAGCTTGTTGGGTGCAAGGGGAGATACGCAGTATTTT
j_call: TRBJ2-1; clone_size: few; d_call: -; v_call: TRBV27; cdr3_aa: CASSFLRGNSYNEQFF; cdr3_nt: TGTGCCAGCAGTTTTTTACGGGGCAACTCCTACAATGAGCAGTTCTTC
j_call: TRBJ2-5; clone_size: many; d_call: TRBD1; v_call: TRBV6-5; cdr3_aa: CASSYSAGTAYQETQYF; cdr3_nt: TGTGCCAGCAGTTACTCGGCCGGGACAGCGTACCAAGAGACCCAGTACTTC
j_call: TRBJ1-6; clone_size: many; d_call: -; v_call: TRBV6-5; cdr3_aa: CASSPSGLNSPLHF; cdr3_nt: TGTGCCAGCAGTCCCTCGGGGCTAAATTCACCCCTCCACTTT
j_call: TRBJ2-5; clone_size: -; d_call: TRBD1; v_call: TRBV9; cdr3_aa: CASSVGQGAIETQYF; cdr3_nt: TGTGCCAGCAGCGTAGGGCAGGGGGCGATCGAGACCCAGTACTTC
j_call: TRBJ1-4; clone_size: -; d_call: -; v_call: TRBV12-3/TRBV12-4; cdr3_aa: CASTLGRTTEKLFF; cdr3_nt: TGTGCCAGCACCTTGGGGCGAACCACTGAAAAACTGTTTTTT
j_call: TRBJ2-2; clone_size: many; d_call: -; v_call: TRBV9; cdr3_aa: CASSVDYTGELFF; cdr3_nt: TGTGCCAGCAGCGTAGATTACACCGGGGAGCTGTTTTTT
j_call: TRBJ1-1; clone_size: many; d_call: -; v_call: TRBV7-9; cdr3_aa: CASSLEQGSREAFF; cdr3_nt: TGTGCCAGCAGCTTAGAGCAGGGGTCACGGGAAGCTTTCTTT
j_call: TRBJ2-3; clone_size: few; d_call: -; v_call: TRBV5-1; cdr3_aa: CASSIGTERDTQYF; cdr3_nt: TGCGCCAGCAGCATCGGGACCGAAAGGGATACGCAGTATTTT
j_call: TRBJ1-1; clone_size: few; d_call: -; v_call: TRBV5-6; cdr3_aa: CASSLSPEGNTEAFF; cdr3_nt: TGTGCCAGCAGTTTAAGTCCCGAAGGGAACACTGAAGCTTTCTTT
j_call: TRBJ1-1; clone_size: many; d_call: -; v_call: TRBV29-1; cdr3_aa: CSVGGQLNTEAFF; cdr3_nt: TGCAGCGTTGGTGGACAGTTGAACACTGAAGCTTTCTTT
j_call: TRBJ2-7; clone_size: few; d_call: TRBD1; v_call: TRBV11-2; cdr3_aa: CASSSTGGEQYF; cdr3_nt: TGTGCCAGCAGCTCGACAGGGGGCGAGCAGTACTTC
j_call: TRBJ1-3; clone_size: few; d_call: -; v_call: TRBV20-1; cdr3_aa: CSAIVRGTIYF; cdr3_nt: TGCAGTGCTATCGTGCGGGGTACCATATATTTT
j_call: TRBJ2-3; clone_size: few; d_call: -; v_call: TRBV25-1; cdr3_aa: CASSEGGSDTDTQYF; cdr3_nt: TGTGCCAGCAGTGAAGGGGGTTCTGACACAGATACGCAGTATTTT
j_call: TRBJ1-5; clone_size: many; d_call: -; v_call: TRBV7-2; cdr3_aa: CASKNRTSDQPQHF; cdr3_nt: TGTGCCAGCAAAAATCGTACCTCAGATCAGCCCCAGCATTTT
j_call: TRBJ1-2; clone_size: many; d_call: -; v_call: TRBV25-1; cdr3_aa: CASSVSHYGYTF; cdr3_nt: TGTGCCAGCTCGGTATCTCACTATGGCTACACCTTC
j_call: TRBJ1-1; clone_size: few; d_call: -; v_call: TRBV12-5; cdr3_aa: CASGLPGGEAFF; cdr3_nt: TGTGCTAGTGGTTTGCCGGGCGGTGAAGCTTTCTTT
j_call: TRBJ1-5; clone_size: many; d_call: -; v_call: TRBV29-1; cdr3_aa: CSVSKGVSNQPQHF; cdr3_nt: TGCAGCGTTTCCAAGGGGGTCAGCAATCAGCCCCAGCATTTT
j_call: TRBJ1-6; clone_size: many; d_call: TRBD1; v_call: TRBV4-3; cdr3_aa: CASSQARGRSSPLHF; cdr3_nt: TGCGCCAGCAGCCAGGCCAGGGGGCGATCTTCACCCCTCCACTTT
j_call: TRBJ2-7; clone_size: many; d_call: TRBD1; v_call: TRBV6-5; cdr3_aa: CASSDRGPYEQYF; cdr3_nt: TGTGCCAGCAGTGACAGGGGTCCCTACGAGCAGTACTTC